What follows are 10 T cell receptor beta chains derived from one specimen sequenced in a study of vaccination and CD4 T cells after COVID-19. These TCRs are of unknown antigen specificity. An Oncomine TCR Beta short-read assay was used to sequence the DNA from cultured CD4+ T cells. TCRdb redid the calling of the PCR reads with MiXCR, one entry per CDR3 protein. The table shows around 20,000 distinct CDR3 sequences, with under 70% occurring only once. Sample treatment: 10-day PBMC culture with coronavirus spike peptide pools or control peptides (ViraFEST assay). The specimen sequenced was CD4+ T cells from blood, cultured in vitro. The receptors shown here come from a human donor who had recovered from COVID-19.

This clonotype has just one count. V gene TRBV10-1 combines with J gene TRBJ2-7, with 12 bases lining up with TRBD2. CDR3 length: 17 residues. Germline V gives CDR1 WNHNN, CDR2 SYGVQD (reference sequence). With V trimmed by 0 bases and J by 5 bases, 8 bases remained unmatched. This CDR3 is CASSESLAGGPRDEQYF. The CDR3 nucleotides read TGCGCCAGCAGTGAGTCGCTAGCGGGAGGGCCGAGGGACGAGCAGTACTTC.

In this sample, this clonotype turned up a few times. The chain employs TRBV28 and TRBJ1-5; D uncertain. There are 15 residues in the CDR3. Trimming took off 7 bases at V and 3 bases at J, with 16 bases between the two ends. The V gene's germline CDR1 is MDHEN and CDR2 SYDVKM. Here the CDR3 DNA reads TGTGCCAGCACCCTACGGCAGACTCTCAATCAGCCCCAGCATTTT. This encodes CASTLRQTLNQPQHF.

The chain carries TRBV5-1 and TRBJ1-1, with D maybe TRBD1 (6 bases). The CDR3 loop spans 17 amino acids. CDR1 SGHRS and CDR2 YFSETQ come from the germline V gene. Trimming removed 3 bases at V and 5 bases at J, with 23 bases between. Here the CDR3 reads CASSWEIGGVGSTEAFF. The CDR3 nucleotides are TGCGCCAGCAGCTGGGAAATTGGGGGCGTAGGATCGACTGAAGCTTTCTTT. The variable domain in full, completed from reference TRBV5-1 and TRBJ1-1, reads KAGVTQTPRYLIKTRGQQVTLSCSPISGHRSVSWYQQTPGQGLQFLFEYFSETQRNKGNFPGRFSGRQFSNSRSEMNVSTLELGDSALYLCASSWEIGGVGSTEAFFGQGTRLTVV.

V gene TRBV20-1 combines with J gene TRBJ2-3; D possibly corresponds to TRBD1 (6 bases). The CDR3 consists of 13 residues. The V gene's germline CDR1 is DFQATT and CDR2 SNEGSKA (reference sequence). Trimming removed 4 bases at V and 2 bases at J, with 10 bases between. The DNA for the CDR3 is TGCAGTGCTAAGGGGGAGAACACAGATACGCAGTATTTT. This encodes CSAKGENTDTQYF.

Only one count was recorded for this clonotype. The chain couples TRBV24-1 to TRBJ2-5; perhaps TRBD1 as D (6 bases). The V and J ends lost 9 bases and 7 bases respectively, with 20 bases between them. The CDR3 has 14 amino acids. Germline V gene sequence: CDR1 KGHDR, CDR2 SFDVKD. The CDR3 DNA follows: TGTGCCACCTCTGGGCTGCGGACAGCGCGGACCCAGTACTTC. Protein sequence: CATSGLRTARTQYF.

CDR3 DNA sequence: TGCAGTGCTAGAGATGCGACTAGCGGGTTAGATACGCAGTATTTT. This sequence encodes CSARDATSGLDTQYF. V is TRBV20-1 and J is TRBJ2-3, with 10 bases matching TRBD2. J was trimmed by 5 bases and V by 0 bases; bases with no gene match: 5. This CDR3 has 15 residues. Germline V gives CDR1 DFQATT, CDR2 SNEGSKA (reference sequence).

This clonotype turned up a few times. CDR3 nucleotide sequence: TGTGCCAGCAGGCACCTGCTGGCCCAGTACTTC. Protein sequence: CASRHLLAQYF. The rearrangement links TRBV6-1 to TRBJ2-5, with D hard to call. Trimming removed 6 bases from V and 9 bases from J, with 11 bases in between. The CDR3 consists of 11 residues. Germline V lookup: CDR1 MNHNS, CDR2 SASEGT.

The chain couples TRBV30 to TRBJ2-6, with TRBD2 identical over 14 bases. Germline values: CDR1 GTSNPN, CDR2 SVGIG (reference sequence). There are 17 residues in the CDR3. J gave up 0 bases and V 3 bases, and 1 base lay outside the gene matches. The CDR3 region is CAWRGTSGSSGANVLTF. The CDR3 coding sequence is TGTGCCTGGAGGGGGACTAGCGGGAGCTCTGGGGCCAACGTCCTGACTTTC.

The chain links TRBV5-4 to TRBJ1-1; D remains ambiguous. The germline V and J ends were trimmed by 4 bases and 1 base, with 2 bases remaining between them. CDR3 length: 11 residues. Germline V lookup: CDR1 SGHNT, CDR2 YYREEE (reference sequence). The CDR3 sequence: CASSGNTEAFF. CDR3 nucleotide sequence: TGTGCCAGCAGCGGGAACACTGAAGCTTTCTTT.

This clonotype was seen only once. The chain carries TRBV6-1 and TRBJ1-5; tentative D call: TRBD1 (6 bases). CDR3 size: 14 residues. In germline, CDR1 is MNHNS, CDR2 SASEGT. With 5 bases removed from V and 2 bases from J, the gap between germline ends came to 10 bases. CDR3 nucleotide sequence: TGTGCCAGCAGTCAACAGGGAGGCAATCAGCCCCAGCATTTT. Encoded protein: CASSQQGGNQPQHF.